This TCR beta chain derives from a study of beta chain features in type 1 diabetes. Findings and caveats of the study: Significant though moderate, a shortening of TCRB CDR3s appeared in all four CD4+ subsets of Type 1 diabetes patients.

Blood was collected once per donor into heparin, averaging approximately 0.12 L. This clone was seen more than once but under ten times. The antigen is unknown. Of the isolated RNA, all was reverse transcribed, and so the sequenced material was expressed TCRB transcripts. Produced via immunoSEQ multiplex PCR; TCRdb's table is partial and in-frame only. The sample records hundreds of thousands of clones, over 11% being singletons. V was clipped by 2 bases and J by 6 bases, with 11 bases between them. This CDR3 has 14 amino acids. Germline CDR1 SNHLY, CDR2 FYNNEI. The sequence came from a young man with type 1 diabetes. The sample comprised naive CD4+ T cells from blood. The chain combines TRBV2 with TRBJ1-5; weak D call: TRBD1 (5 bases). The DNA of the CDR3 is TGTGCCAGCAGTGAATCAGGGATGGTTCAGCCCCAGCATTTT. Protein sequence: CASSESGMVQPQHF.